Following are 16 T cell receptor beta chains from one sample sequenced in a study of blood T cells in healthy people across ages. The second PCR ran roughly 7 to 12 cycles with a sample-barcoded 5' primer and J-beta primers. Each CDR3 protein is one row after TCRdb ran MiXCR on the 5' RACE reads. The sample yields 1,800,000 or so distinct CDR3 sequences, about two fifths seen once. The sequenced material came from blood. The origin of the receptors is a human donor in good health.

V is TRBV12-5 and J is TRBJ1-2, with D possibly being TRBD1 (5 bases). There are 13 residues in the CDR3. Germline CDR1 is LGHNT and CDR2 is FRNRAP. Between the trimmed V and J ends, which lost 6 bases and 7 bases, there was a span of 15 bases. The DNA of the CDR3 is TGTGCTAGTGGCAACCAGGGCTCTACTGGCTACACCTTC. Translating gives CASGNQGSTGYTF. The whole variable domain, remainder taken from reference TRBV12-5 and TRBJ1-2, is DARVTQTPRHKVTEMGQEVTMRCQPILGHNTVFWYRQTMMQGLELLAYFRNRAPLDDSGMPKDRFSAEMPDATLATLKIQPSEPRDSAVYFCASGNQGSTGYTFGSGTRLTVV.

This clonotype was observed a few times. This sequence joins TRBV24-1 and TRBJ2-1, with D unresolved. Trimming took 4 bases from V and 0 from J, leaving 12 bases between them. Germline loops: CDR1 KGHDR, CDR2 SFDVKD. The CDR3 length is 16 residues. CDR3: CATSDQTPSSYNEQFF. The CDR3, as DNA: TGTGCCACCAGTGACCAGACCCCTAGCTCCTACAATGAGCAGTTCTTC.

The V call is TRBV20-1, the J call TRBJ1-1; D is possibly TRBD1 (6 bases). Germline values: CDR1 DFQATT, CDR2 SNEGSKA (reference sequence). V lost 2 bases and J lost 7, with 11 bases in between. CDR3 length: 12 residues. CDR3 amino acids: CSARRDNYEAFF. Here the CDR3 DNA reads TGCAGTGCTAGAAGGGACAATTATGAAGCTTTCTTT.

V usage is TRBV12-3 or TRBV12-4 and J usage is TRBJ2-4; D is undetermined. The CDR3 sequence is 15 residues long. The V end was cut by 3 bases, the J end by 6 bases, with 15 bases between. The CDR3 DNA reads TGTGCCAGCAGTTTCGAGTTGGGTGGAATAAACATTCAGTACTTC. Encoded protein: CASSFELGGINIQYF.

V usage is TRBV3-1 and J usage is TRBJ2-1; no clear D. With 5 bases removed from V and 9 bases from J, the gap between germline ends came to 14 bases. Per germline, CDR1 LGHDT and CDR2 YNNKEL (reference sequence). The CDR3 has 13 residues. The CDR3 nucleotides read TGTGCCAGCAGCGTCGTGGGTCTGGGTGAGCAGTTCTTC. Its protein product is CASSVVGLGEQFF.

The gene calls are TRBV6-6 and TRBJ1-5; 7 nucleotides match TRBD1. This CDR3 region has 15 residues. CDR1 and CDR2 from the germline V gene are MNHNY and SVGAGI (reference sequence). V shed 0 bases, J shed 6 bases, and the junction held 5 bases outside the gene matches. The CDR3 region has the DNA TGTGCCAGCAGTTACTCGACGGCAGGGGGTCAGCCCCAGCATTTT. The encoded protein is CASSYSTAGGQPQHF.

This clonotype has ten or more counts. CDR3 sequence: CSANLLAGGPYEQYF. As DNA, the CDR3 is TGCAGTGCCAACCTCCTAGCGGGGGGGCCCTACGAGCAGTACTTC. The chain couples TRBV20-1 to TRBJ2-7; 12 bases match TRBD2. The CDR3 consists of 15 residues. Losses at the gene ends were 6 bases for V and 2 bases for J; bases not matched to a gene: 8. CDR1 is DFQATT, CDR2 SNEGSKA, per germline (reference sequence).

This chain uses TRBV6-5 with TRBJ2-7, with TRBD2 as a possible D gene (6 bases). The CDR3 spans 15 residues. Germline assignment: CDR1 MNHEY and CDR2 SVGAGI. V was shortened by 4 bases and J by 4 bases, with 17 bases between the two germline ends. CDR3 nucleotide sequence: TGTGCCAGCAGTTCCGCCCGATCGGGGGTTTACGAGCAGTACTTC. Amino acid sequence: CASSSARSGVYEQYF.

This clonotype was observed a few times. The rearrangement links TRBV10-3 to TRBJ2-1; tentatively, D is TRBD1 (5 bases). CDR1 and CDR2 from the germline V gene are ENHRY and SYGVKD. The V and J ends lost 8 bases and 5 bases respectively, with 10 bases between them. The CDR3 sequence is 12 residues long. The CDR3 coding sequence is TGTGCCATCGCAGGGCTGGACAATGAGCAGTTCTTC. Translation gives CAIAGLDNEQFF.

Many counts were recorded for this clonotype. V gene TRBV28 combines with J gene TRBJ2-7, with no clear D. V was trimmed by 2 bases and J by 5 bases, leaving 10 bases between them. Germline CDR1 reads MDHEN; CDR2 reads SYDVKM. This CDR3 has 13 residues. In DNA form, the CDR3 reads TGTGCCAGCAGTTTAGGCAGGTGGAACGAGCAGTACTTC. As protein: CASSLGRWNEQYF.

The CDR3 bases are TGCAGTGCTTACGGCCTAGCGGCCACAGATACGCAGTATTTT. It specifies CSAYGLAATDTQYF. This chain joins TRBV20-1 and TRBJ2-3; the match to TRBD2 covers 7 bases. CDR1 is DFQATT, CDR2 SNEGSKA, per germline (reference sequence). Germline trimming cut 5 bases from V and 2 bases from J; bases unmatched to any gene: 7. The CDR3 is made up of 14 amino acids.

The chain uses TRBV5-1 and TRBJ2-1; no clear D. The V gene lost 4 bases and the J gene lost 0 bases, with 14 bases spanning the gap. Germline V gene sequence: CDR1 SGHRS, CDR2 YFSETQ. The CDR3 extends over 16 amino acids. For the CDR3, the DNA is TGCGCCAGCAGCCTGTGGACGGCAAGCTCCTACAATGAGCAGTTCTTC. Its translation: CASSLWTASSYNEQFF.

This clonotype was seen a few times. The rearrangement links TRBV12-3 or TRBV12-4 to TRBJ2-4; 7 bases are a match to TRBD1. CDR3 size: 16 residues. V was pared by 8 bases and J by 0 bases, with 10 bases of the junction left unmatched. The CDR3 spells CASGVTGVLAKNIQYF. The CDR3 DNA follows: TGTGCCAGCGGCGTAACAGGGGTCCTAGCCAAAAACATTCAGTACTTC.

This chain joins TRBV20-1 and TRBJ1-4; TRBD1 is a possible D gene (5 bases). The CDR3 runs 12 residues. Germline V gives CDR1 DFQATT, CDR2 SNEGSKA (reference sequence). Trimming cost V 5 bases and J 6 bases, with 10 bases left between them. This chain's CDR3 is CSAPGTDEKLFF. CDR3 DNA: TGCAGTGCTCCAGGGACTGATGAAAAACTGTTTTTT.

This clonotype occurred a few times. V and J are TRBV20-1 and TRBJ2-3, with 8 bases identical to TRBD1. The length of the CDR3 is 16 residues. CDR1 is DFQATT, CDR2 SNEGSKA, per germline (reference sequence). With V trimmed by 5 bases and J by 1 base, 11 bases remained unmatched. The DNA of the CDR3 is TGCAGTGCTCTCCGCCCTACGACAGGGGGCACAGATACGCAGTATTTT. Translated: CSALRPTTGGTDTQYF.

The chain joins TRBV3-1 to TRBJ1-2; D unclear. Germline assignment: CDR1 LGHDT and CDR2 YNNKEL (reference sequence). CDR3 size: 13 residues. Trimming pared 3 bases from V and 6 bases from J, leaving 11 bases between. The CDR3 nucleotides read TGTGCCAGCAGCCACCTTGAGACTGATGGCTACACCTTC. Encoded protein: CASSHLETDGYTF.